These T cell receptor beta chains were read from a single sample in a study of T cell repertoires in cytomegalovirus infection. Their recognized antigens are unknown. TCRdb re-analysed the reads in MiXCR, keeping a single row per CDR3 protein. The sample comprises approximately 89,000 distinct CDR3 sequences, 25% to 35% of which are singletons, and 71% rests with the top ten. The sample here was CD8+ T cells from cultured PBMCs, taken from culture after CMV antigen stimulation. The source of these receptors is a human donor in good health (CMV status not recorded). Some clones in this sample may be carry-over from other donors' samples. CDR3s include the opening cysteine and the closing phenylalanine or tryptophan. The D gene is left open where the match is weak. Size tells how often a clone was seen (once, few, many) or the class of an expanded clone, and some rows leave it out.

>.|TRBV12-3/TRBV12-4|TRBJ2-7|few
CASSFSHYEQYF
TGTGCCAGCAGTTTTAGTCATTACGAGCAGTACTTC
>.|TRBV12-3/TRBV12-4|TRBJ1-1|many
CASSLALGTEAFF
TGTGCCAGCAGTTTAGCGCTGGGCACTGAAGCTTTCTTT
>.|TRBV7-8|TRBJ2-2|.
CASRPTAGPNTGELFF
TGTGCCAGCAGACCCACGGCGGGACCGAACACCGGGGAGCTGTTTTTT
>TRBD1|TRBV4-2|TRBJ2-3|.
CASSRSTGGSDTQYF
TGTGCCAGCAGCCGAAGTACAGGGGGGTCAGATACGCAGTATTTT
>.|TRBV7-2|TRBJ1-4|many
CASSPVGATNEKLFF
TGTGCCAGCAGCCCAGTAGGGGCAACTAATGAAAAACTGTTTTTT
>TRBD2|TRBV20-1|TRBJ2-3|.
CSGEASGGVDTQYF
TGCAGTGGGGAGGCCAGCGGGGGCGTAGATACGCAGTATTTT
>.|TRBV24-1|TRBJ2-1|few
CATSDAGAGYNEQFF
TGTGCCACCAGTGACGCAGGGGCAGGGTACAATGAGCAGTTCTTC
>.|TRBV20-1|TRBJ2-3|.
CSARDGAGRRDTQYF
TGCAGTGCTAGAGATGGGGCAGGGAGGCGAGATACGCAGTATTTT
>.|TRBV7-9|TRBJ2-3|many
CASSFGESTDTQYF
TGTGCCAGCAGCTTTGGGGAAAGCACAGATACGCAGTATTTT
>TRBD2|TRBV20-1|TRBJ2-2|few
CSATGGANTGELFF
TGCAGTGCGACCGGGGGGGCGAACACCGGGGAGCTGTTTTTT
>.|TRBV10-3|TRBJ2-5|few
CAISEPPNELVF
TGTGCCATCAGTGAGCCCCCCAACGAGCTCGTCTTC
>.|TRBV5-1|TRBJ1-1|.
CASSLAGWRSTEAFF
TGCGCCAGCAGCTTGGCAGGGTGGAGGAGCACTGAAGCTTTCTTT
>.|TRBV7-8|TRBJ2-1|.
CASSSSAGHNEQFF
TGTGCCAGCAGCTCGAGCGCAGGGCACAATGAGCAGTTCTTC
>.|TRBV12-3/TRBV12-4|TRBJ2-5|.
CASSLSRGGETQYF
TGTGCCAGCAGTTTATCGAGGGGCGGGGAGACCCAGTACTTC
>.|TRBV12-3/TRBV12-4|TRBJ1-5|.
CASRGRLGQPQHF
TGTGCCAGCAGAGGACGATTGGGTCAGCCCCAGCATTTT
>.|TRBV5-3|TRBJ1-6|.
CASSLASGGNSPLHF
TGTGCCAGCAGCTTGGCCAGCGGGGGAAATTCACCCCTCCACTTT
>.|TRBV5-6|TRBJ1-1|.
CASSFVGEGNTEAFF
TGTGCCAGCAGCTTCGTGGGAGAGGGGAACACTGAAGCTTTCTTT
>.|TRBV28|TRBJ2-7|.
CASSPGTDEYF
TGTGCCAGCAGTCCCGGGACGGACGAGTACTTC
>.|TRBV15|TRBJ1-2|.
CATSFTPDYYGYTF
TGTGCCACCAGCTTCACCCCGGACTACTATGGCTACACCTTC
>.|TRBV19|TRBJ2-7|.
CASSIGAGHYEQYF
TGTGCCAGTAGTATTGGAGCAGGACACTACGAGCAGTACTTC
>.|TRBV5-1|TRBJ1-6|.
CASSGLGNSPLHF
TGCGCCAGCAGTGGCCTGGGGAATTCACCCCTCCACTTT
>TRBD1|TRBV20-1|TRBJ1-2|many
CRGTGLSTNYGYTF
TGCAGGGGGACAGGATTAAGTACTAACTATGGCTACACCTTC
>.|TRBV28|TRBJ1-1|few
CASSFRGVRTEAFF
TGTGCCAGCAGTTTTAGGGGGGTAAGGACTGAAGCTTTCTTT
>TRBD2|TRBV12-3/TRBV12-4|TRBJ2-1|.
CASSFLAGADNEQFF
TGTGCCAGCAGTTTCCTAGCGGGGGCGGACAATGAGCAGTTCTTC
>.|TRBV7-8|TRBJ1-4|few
CASSSGQGRDSNEKLFF
TGTGCCAGCAGCTCGGGGCAGGGACGAGATAGTAATGAAAAACTGTTTTTT
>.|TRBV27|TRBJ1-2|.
CASSFGGAFYGYTF
TGTGCCAGCAGTTTCGGGGGGGCCTTTTATGGCTACACCTTC
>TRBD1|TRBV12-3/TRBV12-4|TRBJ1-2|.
CASSQGASGNYGYTF
TGTGCCAGCTCACAGGGGGCCTCGGGAAACTATGGCTACACCTTC
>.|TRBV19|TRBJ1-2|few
CASSISVGPLGTF
TGTGCCAGTAGTATATCAGTAGGACCCCTCGGCACCTTC
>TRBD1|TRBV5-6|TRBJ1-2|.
CASSLDRVFYGYTF
TGTGCCAGCAGCTTAGACAGGGTTTTCTATGGCTACACCTTC
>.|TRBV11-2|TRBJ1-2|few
CASSLDEWMGYTF
TGTGCCAGCAGCTTAGATGAATGGATGGGCTACACCTTC
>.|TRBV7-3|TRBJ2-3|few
CASSLTVAYTDTQYF
TGTGCCAGCAGCTTAACCGTGGCATACACAGATACGCAGTATTTT
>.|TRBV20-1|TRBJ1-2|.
CSARDGSLTGGYTF
TGCAGTGCTAGAGACGGCAGCCTAACCGGAGGCTACACCTTC
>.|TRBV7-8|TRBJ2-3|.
CASSSPPNTDTQYF
TGTGCCAGCAGTTCGCCACCGAACACAGATACGCAGTATTTT
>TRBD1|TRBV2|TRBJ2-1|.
CASSGDRESSYNEQFF
TGTGCCAGCAGTGGAGACAGGGAAAGCTCCTACAATGAGCAGTTCTTC
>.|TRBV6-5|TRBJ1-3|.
CASSYRPVQRNTIYF
TGTGCCAGCAGTTACCGGCCGGTACAGCGAAACACCATATATTTT
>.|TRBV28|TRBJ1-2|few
CASSSPPGGYGYTF
TGTGCCAGCAGTTCCCCCCCAGGCGGCTATGGCTACACCTTC
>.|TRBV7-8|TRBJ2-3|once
CASGTWASSTDTQYF
TGTGCCAGCGGAACATGGGCCTCTAGCACAGATACGCAGTATTTT
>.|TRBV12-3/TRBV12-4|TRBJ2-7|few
CASSLHSSYEQYF
TGTGCCAGCAGTTTGCACAGCTCCTACGAGCAGTACTTC
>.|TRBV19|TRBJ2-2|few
CASSMFPQLAPNTGELFF
TGTGCCAGTAGTATGTTCCCTCAACTAGCCCCTAACACCGGGGAGCTGTTTTTT
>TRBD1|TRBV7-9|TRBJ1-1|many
CASSLQGGTEAFF
TGTGCCAGCAGCTTACAGGGGGGGACTGAAGCTTTCTTT
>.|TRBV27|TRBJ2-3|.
CASSPSVGDTDTQYF
TGTGCCAGCAGTCCTAGCGTTGGTGACACAGATACGCAGTATTTT
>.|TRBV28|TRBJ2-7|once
CASSLGNRRSEQYF
TGTGCCAGCAGTTTAGGGAACAGAAGGAGCGAGCAGTACTTC
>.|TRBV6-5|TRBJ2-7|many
CASSYSNTGSSYEQYF
TGTGCCAGCAGTTACTCGAATACGGGGTCCTCCTACGAGCAGTACTTC
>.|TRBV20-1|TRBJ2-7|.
CSASTPSEQYF
TGCAGTGCTTCGACGCCGTCCGAGCAGTACTTC
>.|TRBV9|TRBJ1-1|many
CASSAGGGTTEAFF
TGTGCCAGCAGCGCCGGAGGGGGGACCACTGAAGCTTTCTTT
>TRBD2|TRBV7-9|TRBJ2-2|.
CASSFGGTGELFF
TGTGCCAGCAGCTTCGGGGGGACCGGGGAGCTGTTTTTT